A selection of T cell receptor beta chains follows, all from one sample in a study of T cell responses to AZD1222 COVID-19 vaccine. Profiling relied on immunoSEQ multiplex PCR, and the TCRdb table lists in-frame clones only, not all of them. The table has about 180,000 clones, over 90% seen once. Here the sequenced sample was peripheral blood, taken 28 days after the second AZD1222 dose. Receptors were obtained from an adult who received the AZD1222 COVID-19 vaccine. Both conserved end residues are part of each CDR3. D genes are given only for firm matches. Some rows have no size entry. The others give once, few or many, or a class for an expanded clone.

d_gene | abundance | j_gene | v_gene | CDR3nt | CDR3aa
TRBD1 | - | TRBJ1-3 | TRBV28 | TGTGCCAGCAGTTGGGACAGGTCTGGAAACACCATATATTTT | CASSWDRSGNTIYF
TRBD1 | - | TRBJ2-3 | TRBV7-6 | TGTGCCAGCAGCCCGTTAGATGGACAGGGCACAGATACGCAGTATTTT | CASSPLDGQGTDTQYF
- | - | TRBJ2-3 | TRBV5-4 | TGTGCCAGCAGCTCGATCCTCTACGGGGGAGATACGCAGTATTTT | CASSSILYGGDTQYF
TRBD2 | once | TRBJ2-7 | TRBV2 | TGTGCCAGCTTCGGGACTAGGTCCTACGAGCAGTACTTC | CASFGTRSYEQYF
- | - | TRBJ1-6 | TRBV28 | TGTGCCAGCAGGCTAAGGAGGAATTCACCCCTCCACTTT | CASRLRRNSPLHF
- | once | TRBJ1-5 | TRBV18 | TGTGCCAGCTCACCGGTTATGGGGGCGAGCAATCAGCCCCAGCATTTT | CASSPVMGASNQPQHF
TRBD1 | - | TRBJ1-1 | TRBV7-9 | TGTGCCAGCAGCCCGAGACAGGGGGCTTATACTGAAGCTTTCTTT | CASSPRQGAYTEAFF
- | - | TRBJ2-1 | TRBV20-1 | TGCAGTGCTAGGCAGTACAATGAGCAGTTCTTC | CSARQYNEQFF
TRBD1 | - | TRBJ2-7 | TRBV5-1 | TGCGCCAGCAGCCCCAGAAGCCCGCTGACAGGGTTTCATTACGAGCAGTACTTC | CASSPRSPLTGFHYEQYF
- | - | TRBJ1-1 | TRBV6-1 | TGTGCCAGCAGTGAACAGCCTTATGAAGCTTTCTTT | CASSEQPYEAFF
TRBD1 | - | TRBJ1-6 | TRBV10-3 | TGTGCCATCAGTGGACAGGGCGGGGGTAATTCACCCCTCCACTTT | CAISGQGGGNSPLHF
- | - | TRBJ2-3 | TRBV21-1 | TGTGCCAGCAGCACCCAGGGGGCCCCAGATACGCAGTATTTT | CASSTQGAPDTQYF
- | - | TRBJ2-1 | TRBV24-1 | TGTGCCACCAGTGAGAACCAGGGCAGCTCCTACAATGAGCAGTTCTTC | CATSENQGSSYNEQFF
TRBD2 | - | TRBJ2-1 | TRBV30 | TGTGCCTGGAGTCGACTAGCGGCCTACAATGAGCAGTTCTTC | CAWSRLAAYNEQFF
- | few | TRBJ2-3 | TRBV24-1 | TGTGCCACCAGTGATATCCAGGGCGCAGATACGCAGTATTTT | CATSDIQGADTQYF
- | - | TRBJ2-6 | TRBV7-3 | TGTGCCAGCAGCTTAAGGTCGAGGGCTGGGGCCAACGTCCTGACTTTC | CASSLRSRAGANVLTF
TRBD2 | - | TRBJ2-7 | TRBV28 | TGTGCCAGCAGTTTACATACTAGCGGGGTCTCCTACGAGCAGTACTTC | CASSLHTSGVSYEQYF
- | - | TRBJ2-1 | TRBV29-1 | TGCAGCGTTCTCGCGGGGGCGATTGATGAGCAGTTCTTC | CSVLAGAIDEQFF
- | - | TRBJ1-3 | TRBV9 | TGTGCCAGCAGCGTTGACCCTCAGGGTGGAGATGGAAACACCATATATTTT | CASSVDPQGGDGNTIYF
- | - | TRBJ1-2 | TRBV5-1 | TGCGCCAGCAGGCACGCCGACCCACTCTCGACCTATGGCTACACCTTC | CASRHADPLSTYGYTF
TRBD2 | once | TRBJ2-5 | TRBV7-2 | TGTGCCAGCAGCTTGGGCGGGAGAAAAGAGACCCAGTACTTC | CASSLGGRKETQYF
- | - | TRBJ2-5 | TRBV5-4 | TGTGCCAGCAGCTTGGTCGGTGGAGAGACCCAGTACTTC | CASSLVGGETQYF
TRBD2 | - | TRBJ2-2 | TRBV4-1 | TGCGCCAGCAGCCCAGATAGACGCGGCGGGAGAGGGACCGGGGAGCTGTTTTTT | CASSPDRRGGRGTGELFF
- | once | TRBJ2-6 | TRBV5-6 | TGTGCCAGCAGCTTGGGGGGTGAATCCCTCTCTGGGGCCAACGTCCTGACTTTC | CASSLGGESLSGANVLTF
- | - | TRBJ1-3 | TRBV9 | TGTGCCAGCAGCCTGAGATCTGGGCAGGGAGGAAACACCATATATTTT | CASSLRSGQGGNTIYF
- | few | TRBJ2-7 | TRBV3-1/TRBV3-2 | TGTGCCAGCAGCCAAGTCGTCTACGAGCAGTACTTC | CASSQVVYEQYF
TRBD2 | - | TRBJ2-4 | TRBV27 | TGTGCCAGCACCCCGGGGGGAGGACTAGCCAAAAACATTCAGTACTTC | CASTPGGGLAKNIQYF
TRBD2 | - | TRBJ2-7 | TRBV30 | TGTGCCTGGAGTACACTAGCGGGAGGTTACGAGCAGTACTTC | CAWSTLAGGYEQYF
TRBD2 | - | TRBJ2-7 | TRBV7-2 | TGTGCCAGCAGCTTAGCCCGCCCGGCGGGAGGGCACGAGCAGTACTTC | CASSLARPAGGHEQYF
- | - | TRBJ1-3 | TRBV11-2 | TGTGCCAGCAGCTTAGACGGGTGGGAACTAACCTCTGGAAACACCATATATTTT | CASSLDGWELTSGNTIYF
TRBD2 | - | TRBJ2-5 | TRBV24-1 | TGTGCCACCAGTGATCCCCAAGCGGGAGGGCAGCAAGAGACCCAGTACTTC | CATSDPQAGGQQETQYF
- | - | TRBJ2-1 | TRBV5-1 | TGCGCCAGCAGAACGGGGGGCCTCTCCCTTAATGAGCAGTTCTTC | CASRTGGLSLNEQFF
TRBD1 | few | TRBJ2-7 | TRBV23-1 | TGCGCCAGCAGTCAGACGACAGGGATACCCTACGAGCAGTACTTC | CASSQTTGIPYEQYF
TRBD1 | - | TRBJ1-2 | TRBV5-1 | TGCGCCAGCAGCTTTACAGGGGAAAATGGCTACACCTTC | CASSFTGENGYTF
- | once | TRBJ2-2 | TRBV10-2 | TGCGCCAGCAGATTAGGGGAAATTAACACCGGGGAGCTGTTTTTT | CASRLGEINTGELFF
- | - | TRBJ2-1 | TRBV19 | TGTGCCAGTAGTAAGTGGGCTCCAGGAGCGTACAATGAGCAGTTCTTC | CASSKWAPGAYNEQFF
- | - | TRBJ1-2 | TRBV7-9 | TGTGCCAGCAGCGTATCTGGGGAGGGCTACACCTTC | CASSVSGEGYTF
TRBD1 | - | TRBJ2-4 | TRBV5-4 | TGTGCCAGCAGCTTGGGCGACAGGGGGGCGCTTAACATTCAGTACTTC | CASSLGDRGALNIQYF
- | - | TRBJ2-7 | TRBV20-1 | TGCAGTGCTAGAGGGAGGGCCGAGCAGTACTTC | CSARGRAEQYF
- | - | TRBJ2-2 | TRBV12-3/TRBV12-4 | TGTGCCAGCAGTTTTGGAGTGACCGGGGAGCTGTTTTTT | CASSFGVTGELFF
TRBD2 | - | TRBJ2-1 | TRBV7-8 | TGTGCCAGCAGCGAGCGGGACGCGGCGCGTGAGCAGTTCTTC | CASSERDAAREQFF
TRBD2 | - | TRBJ2-3 | TRBV7-3 | TGTGCCAGCAGCATTCAAGCGGGAGGTTTGAATACGCAGTATTTT | CASSIQAGGLNTQYF
- | - | TRBJ1-1 | TRBV7-3 | TGTGCCAGCAGCTTAGTTCAGTCCCCTCAGAGGAACACTGAAGCTTTCTTT | CASSLVQSPQRNTEAFF
TRBD1 | - | TRBJ1-4 | TRBV5-1 | TGCGCCAGCAGCTTGGGTTCCCTGACAGGGATGGAAGATGAAAAACTGTTTTTT | CASSLGSLTGMEDEKLFF
- | - | TRBJ1-2 | TRBV5-1 | TGCGCCAGCAGCTTGGGACAGGTGGGCGGCTACACCTTC | CASSLGQVGGYTF
- | - | TRBJ1-5 | TRBV9 | TGTGCCAGCAGCAAGGGGACTACGGGGCCCCAGCATTTT | CASSKGTTGPQHF
- | - | TRBJ2-3 | TRBV9 | TGTGCCAGCAGCGTATTGTTTGGGGGGCCGGGCACAGATACGCAGTATTTT | CASSVLFGGPGTDTQYF
- | - | TRBJ2-7 | TRBV28 | TGTGCCAGCAGTTTGGTAGGTACGTCCTACGAGCAGTACTTC | CASSLVGTSYEQYF
- | - | TRBJ2-7 | TRBV2 | TGTGCCAGCAGACCCCGGGACACGGGGATCTACGAGCAGTACTTC | CASRPRDTGIYEQYF
TRBD1 | - | TRBJ2-7 | TRBV7-3 | TGTGCCAGCAGCTTAAGGGACAGGGTTGAGGGCTCCTACGAGCAGTACTTC | CASSLRDRVEGSYEQYF
- | - | TRBJ1-5 | TRBV7-9 | TGTGCCAGCAGCTTAGCAGGGAGTCAGCCCCAGCATTTT | CASSLAGSQPQHF
- | - | TRBJ1-1 | TRBV7-9 | TGTGCCAGCAGCTTAATGGACCAGATGAACACTGAAGCTTTCTTT | CASSLMDQMNTEAFF
TRBD1 | - | TRBJ2-7 | TRBV4-1 | TGCGCCAGCAGCCACCCCGCCGGGACAGGTACCTACGAGCAGTACTTC | CASSHPAGTGTYEQYF